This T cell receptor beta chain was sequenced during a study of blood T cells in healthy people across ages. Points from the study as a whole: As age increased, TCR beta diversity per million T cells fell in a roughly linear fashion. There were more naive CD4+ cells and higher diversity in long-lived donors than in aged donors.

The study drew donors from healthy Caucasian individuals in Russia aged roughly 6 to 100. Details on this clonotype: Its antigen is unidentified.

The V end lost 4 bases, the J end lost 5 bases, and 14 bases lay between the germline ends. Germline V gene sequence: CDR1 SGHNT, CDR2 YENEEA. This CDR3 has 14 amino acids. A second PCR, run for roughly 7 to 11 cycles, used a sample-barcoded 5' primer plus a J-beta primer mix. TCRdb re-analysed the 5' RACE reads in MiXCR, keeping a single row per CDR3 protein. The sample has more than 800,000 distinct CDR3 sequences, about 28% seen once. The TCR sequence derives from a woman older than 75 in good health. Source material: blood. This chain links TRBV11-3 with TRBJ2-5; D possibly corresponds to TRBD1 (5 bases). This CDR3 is CASSSPRDPETQYF. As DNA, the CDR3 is TGTGCCAGCAGCTCCCCCAGGGATCCGGAGACCCAGTACTTC.